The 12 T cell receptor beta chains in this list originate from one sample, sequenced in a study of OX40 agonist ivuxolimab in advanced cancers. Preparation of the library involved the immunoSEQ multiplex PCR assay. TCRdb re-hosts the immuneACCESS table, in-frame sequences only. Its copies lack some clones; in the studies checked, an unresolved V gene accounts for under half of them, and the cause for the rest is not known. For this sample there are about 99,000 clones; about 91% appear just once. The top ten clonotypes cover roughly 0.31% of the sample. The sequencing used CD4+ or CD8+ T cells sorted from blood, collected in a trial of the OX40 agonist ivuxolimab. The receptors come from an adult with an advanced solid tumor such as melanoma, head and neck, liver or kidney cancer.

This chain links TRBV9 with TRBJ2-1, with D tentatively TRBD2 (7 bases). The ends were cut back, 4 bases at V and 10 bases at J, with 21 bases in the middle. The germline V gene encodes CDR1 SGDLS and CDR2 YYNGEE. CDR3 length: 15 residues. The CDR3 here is CASSPRGGAPGEQFF. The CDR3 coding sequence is TGTGCCAGCAGCCCAAGGGGGGGAGCACCAGGGGAGCAGTTCTTC.

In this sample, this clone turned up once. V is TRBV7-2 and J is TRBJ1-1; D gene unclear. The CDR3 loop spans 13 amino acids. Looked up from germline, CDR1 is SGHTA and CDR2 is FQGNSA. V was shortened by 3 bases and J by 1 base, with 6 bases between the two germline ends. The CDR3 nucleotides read TGTGCCAGCAGCTTGCAGAGGAACACTGAAGCTTTCTTT. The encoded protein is CASSLQRNTEAFF.

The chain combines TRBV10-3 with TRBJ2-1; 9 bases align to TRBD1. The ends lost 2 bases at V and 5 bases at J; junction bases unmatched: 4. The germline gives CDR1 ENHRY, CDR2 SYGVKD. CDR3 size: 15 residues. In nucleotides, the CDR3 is TGTGCCATCAGTGAGACCGGGACAGGGCACAATGAGCAGTTCTTC. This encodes CAISETGTGHNEQFF.

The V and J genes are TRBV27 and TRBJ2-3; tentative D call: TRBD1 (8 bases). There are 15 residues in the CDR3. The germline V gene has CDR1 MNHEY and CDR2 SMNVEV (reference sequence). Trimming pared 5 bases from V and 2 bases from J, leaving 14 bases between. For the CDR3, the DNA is TGTGCCAGCAGTCCCACAGGGGGGGTCACAGATACGCAGTATTTT. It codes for CASSPTGGVTDTQYF.

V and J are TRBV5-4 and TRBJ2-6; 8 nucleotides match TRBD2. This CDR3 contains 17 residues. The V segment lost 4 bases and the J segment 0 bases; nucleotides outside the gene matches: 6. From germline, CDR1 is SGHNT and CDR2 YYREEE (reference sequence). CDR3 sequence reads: CASSPGGGASGANVLTF. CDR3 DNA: TGTGCCAGCAGCCCGGGGGGGGGCGCCTCTGGGGCCAACGTCCTGACTTTC.

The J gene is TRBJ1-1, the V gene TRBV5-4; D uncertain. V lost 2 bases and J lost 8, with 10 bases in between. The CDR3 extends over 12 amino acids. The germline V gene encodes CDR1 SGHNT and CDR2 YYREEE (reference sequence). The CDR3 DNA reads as TGTGCCAGCAGCTTAGGGCCGTCGGAAGCTTTCTTT. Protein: CASSLGPSEAFF.

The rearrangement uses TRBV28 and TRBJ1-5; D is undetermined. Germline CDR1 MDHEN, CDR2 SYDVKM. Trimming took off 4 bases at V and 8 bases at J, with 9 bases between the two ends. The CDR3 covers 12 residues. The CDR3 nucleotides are TGTGCCAGCAGTTCGGGTCCCGAGCCCCAGCATTTT. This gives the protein CASSSGPEPQHF.

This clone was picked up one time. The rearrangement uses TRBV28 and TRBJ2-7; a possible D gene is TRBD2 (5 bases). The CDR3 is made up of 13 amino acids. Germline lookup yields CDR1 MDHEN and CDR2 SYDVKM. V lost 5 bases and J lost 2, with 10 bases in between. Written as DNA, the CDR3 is TGTGCCAGCAGTAGCGGACCAACCTACGAGCAGTACTTC. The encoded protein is CASSSGPTYEQYF.

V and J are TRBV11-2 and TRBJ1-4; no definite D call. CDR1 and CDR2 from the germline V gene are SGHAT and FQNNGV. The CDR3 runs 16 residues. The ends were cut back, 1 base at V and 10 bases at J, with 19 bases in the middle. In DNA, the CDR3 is TGTGCCAGCAGCTTAGTGGGGTTTACGGATATCGGAAAACTGTTTTTT. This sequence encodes CASSLVGFTDIGKLFF.

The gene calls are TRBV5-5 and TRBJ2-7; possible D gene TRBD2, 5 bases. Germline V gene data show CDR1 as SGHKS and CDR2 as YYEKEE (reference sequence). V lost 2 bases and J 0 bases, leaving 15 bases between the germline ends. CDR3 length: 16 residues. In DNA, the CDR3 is TGTGCCAGCAGCTTAACCCCGGGAAGCAGCTCCTACGAGCAGTACTTC. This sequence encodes CASSLTPGSSSYEQYF.

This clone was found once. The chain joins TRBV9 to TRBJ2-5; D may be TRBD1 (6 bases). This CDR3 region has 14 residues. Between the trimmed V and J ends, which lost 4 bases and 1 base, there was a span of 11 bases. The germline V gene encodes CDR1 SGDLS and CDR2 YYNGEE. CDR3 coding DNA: TGTGCCAGCAGCCCCGGACAGTCCCAAGAGACCCAGTACTTC. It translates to CASSPGQSQETQYF.

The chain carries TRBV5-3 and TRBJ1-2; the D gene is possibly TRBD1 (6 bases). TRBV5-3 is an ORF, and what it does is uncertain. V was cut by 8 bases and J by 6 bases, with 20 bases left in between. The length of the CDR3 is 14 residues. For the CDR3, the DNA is TGTGCCAGCAGCCGATTACAGGGATCCGATGGCTACACCTTC. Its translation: CASSRLQGSDGYTF.